Listed here is a single TCR beta chain. What this receptor recognizes is not known. The germline gene is not matched at one end of the junction; a read error may be the cause. The data derive from a study of naive and memory T cell subsets (dated by TCRdb to the late 2010s). Background for the entire study: An open-source, UMI-based TCR alpha and beta sequencing pipeline was applied to sorted naive and memory peripheral blood T cell subsets. IgG serology results and the functional CMV T cell responses were in complete agreement. RNA was DNase-treated and reverse transcribed with TCR constant-region primers, mostly using SuperScript III. Findings and caveats that apply to the study as a whole: The repertoire findings for the naive and memory subsets could not be validated against a ground truth because none was available. Clonotypes were defined as single alpha or beta chain sequences, not paired alpha/beta receptors. In both CD4 and CD8 cells, the Gini index increased while Shannon and inverse Simpson diversity decreased from naive through CM, EM and EMRA. RNA-based TCR counts may be influenced by expression changes linked to T cell activation and differentiation. A few larger clonotypes were present in naive repertoires, particularly the CD8 repertoires, and these clonotypes were possibly memory cells re-expressing CD45RA. After error correction, over 85% of naive TCR sequences appeared only once, giving much steeper abundance distributions than memory subsets. TCR abundance followed a power law whose exponent differed between naive and memory subsets but was consistent across the three individuals.

Libraries were built with UMI-ligation and nested PCR. The beta constant-region primer consisted of an equimolar mixture of two oligonucleotides that together covered TRBC1 and TRBC2. Four rounds of PCR were used to amplify ligated cDNA, with nested alpha and beta constant-region primers being used together with the SP2 primer. T4 RNA ligase 1 ligated a single-stranded oligonucleotide carrying the SP2 primer and a 12-nucleotide UMI to the cDNA 3' end. The ligation reaction was kept at 16 degrees C for 20-24 hours. PCR2 was usually performed as a SYBR Green qPCR and halted at a preset threshold so that over-amplification would not occur. Apart from the first purification, every purification step used Agencourt AMPure XP magnetic beads. Library amounts were measured by Qubit and library quality was assessed on a TapeStation, where the main peak was expected at around 650 bp. Sequencing of the pooled libraries was done on an Illumina MiSeq using v2 2x251 paired-end kits, which typically yielded roughly 0.9-2.2 million reads per sample. Each sample was pooled at about 4.2 nM, and roughly 4.5-7.5% PhiX was included to help cluster recognition. The authors' pipeline ran thus. V and J genes were assigned to Demultiplexor-processed FASTQ reads by Decombinator through tag matching, with a single base-pair mismatch being allowed. By using UMIs, Collapsinator corrected both sequencing errors and the frequency errors caused by PCR heterogeneity. CDR3Translator translated TCRs and extracted CDR3s from the conserved cysteine to the FGXG phenylalanine, flagging non-productive sequences. Gini, Shannon entropy and inverse Simpson indices were calculated on repertoires that had been subsampled to equal numbers of UMI-defined TCRs. Within the linear range, a power law was fitted to clonotype abundance distributions using maximum likelihood. When run on a single naive CD8 sample, MIGEC and the pipeline yielded similar UMI counts, similar unique TCR numbers and similar clonal distributions. In one analysis, naive TCRs also found in any memory subset of the same donor were removed from the naive repertoire. Repertoires were searched for around 7,300 CMV-associated CDR3 sequences compiled from VDJdb and a published dataset. TCRdb cleaned the public reads at Q25 with fastp, built clones with MiXCR and kept in-frame beta chains. Every CDR3 protein is listed once, alongside the most common genes and DNA of its rows. The V and J calls were determined by TCRdb, not by the authors. This sample has 150,000 or so distinct CDR3 sequences in its table, and approximately 22% of those were observed once. Clones ranked in the top ten supply 0.1% to 0.11% of the sample.

CDR1 and CDR2, per the germline V gene (reference sequence), are LGHDT and YNNKEL. Measured from the cysteine to the phenylalanine, the CDR3 is 13 residues long. Only the CDR3 portion is preserved as DNA: 39 bases, with reading frame beginning at the first base. From the second PCR step onward, the TCR alpha chain libraries and the TCR beta chain libraries were amplified separately. CMV status of each donor was established by measuring IFNgamma production from CD4+ T cells after fresh PBMCs were stimulated overnight with CMV viral lysate. Using Miltenyi beads, CD4 T cells were first positively selected, and CD8 T cells were then positively selected from the CD4-negative fraction. Cells were stained for CD3, CD4, CD8, CD45RA, CD27 and a live/dead dye and were sorted on a BD Aria II into four subsets based on CD45RA and CD27. Blood was obtained from a few healthy volunteers, and the blood from each volunteer was fractionated into CD4 and CD8 T cells and subsequently into four differentiation subsets. Around 130 ml of peripheral blood was taken from each donor, and PBMC were separated by density-gradient centrifugation on Ficoll-Paque PLUS. After sorting, cells were lysed in RLT buffer, RNA was extracted using a Qiagen RNeasy kit, and the extracted RNA was stored at -80 degrees C.

The sequence joins TRBV3-1 to TRBJ2-3; 7 nucleotides in the junction match TRBD2. The clonotype comes from a human donor in good health. The source material was naive CD4+ T cells from blood. The sample's cell subset or site, from its label and the paper: naive T cells, CD45RA high CD27+. CDR3 reads: CASSQDRGGTRRF. The nucleotide sequence is TGTGCCAGCAGCCAAGATAGGGGAGGGACGCGGAGGTTT.